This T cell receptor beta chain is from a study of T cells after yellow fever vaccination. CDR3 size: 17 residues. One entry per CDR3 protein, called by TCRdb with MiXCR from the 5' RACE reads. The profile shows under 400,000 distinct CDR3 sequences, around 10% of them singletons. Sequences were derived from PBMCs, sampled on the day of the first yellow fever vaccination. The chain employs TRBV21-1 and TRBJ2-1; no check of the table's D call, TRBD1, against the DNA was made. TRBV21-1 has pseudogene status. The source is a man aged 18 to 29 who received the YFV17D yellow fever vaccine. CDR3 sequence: CASSKVANIRADLEQFF. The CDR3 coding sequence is TGTGCCAGCAGCAAAGTAGCCAATATCCGGGCTGACCTTGAGCAGTTCTTC.